The source of this TCR beta chain is a study of T cell responses to AZD1222 COVID-19 vaccine. The study, taken as a whole, reports: Clonal diversity was possibly underestimated, and the donors were mostly white British, with more females. Reportedly, close to half of spike-specific TCRs are directed against unmutated variant regions.

Notes on this clone: The antigen is unknown.

Trimming removed 8 bases at V and 3 bases at J, with 13 bases between. CDR1 and CDR2 from the germline V gene are MGHRA and YSYEKL. CDR3 size: 14 residues. Here immunoSEQ multiplex PCR was the method, and the copy in TCRdb shows in-frame clones only, minus some. Seen here are roughly 110,000 clones, just over 90% observed once, and the top ten hold approximately 5.6%. The input for sequencing was peripheral blood, taken 28 days after the second AZD1222 dose. The rearrangement links TRBV4-1 to TRBJ1-4; the D is unclear. The source is an adult who received the AZD1222 COVID-19 vaccine. DNA for the CDR3: TGCGCCAGCCGGGATCGGGCCGCTAATGAAAAACTGTTTTTT. Translating gives CASRDRAANEKLFF.